The text below deals with one TCR beta chain. Its antigen is unidentified. TCRdb ran MiXCR on the reads and lists one entry per CDR3 protein. The sample consists of about 160,000 distinct CDR3 sequences, roughly 18% of them appearing once. These data originate in a study of T cell repertoires in cytomegalovirus infection. Study summary: Both a matching HLA type and CMV infection were indicated by public TCR beta signatures.

General study findings and limits: Clonotypes of TCR beta that were HLA-C-restricted and CMV-specific dominated the ex vivo response. Cumulated frequencies of public TCR beta families served to identify carriers of CMV plus the relevant HLA.

The receptor was derived from a human donor in good health (CMV status not recorded). Some clones in this sample may be carry-over from other donors' samples. The sequencing input was CD8+ T cells from PBMCs.

The CDR3 spells CASSQWQGVYNEQFF. In DNA, the CDR3 is TGTGCCAGCAGCCAATGGCAGGGAGTTTACAATGAGCAGTTCTTC. The chain is built from TRBV14 and TRBJ2-1; D may match TRBD1 or TRBD2 (5 bases each). The CDR3 length is 15 residues. Looked up from germline, CDR1 is SGHDN and CDR2 is FVKESK. Trimming removed 2 bases from V and 4 bases from J, with 12 bases in between.